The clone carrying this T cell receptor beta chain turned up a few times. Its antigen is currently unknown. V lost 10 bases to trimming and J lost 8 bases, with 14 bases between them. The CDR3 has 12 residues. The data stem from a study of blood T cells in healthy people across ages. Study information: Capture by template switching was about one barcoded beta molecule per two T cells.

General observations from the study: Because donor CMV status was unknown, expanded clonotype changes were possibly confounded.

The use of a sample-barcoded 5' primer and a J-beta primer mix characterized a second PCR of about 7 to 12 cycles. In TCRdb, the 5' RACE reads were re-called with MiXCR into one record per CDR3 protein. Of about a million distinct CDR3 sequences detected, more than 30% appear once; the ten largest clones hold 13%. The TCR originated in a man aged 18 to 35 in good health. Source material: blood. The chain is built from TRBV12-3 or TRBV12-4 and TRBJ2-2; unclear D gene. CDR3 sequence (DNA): TGTGCCATCCTAAACCAAATGGGGGAGCTGTTTTTT. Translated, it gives CAILNQMGELFF.